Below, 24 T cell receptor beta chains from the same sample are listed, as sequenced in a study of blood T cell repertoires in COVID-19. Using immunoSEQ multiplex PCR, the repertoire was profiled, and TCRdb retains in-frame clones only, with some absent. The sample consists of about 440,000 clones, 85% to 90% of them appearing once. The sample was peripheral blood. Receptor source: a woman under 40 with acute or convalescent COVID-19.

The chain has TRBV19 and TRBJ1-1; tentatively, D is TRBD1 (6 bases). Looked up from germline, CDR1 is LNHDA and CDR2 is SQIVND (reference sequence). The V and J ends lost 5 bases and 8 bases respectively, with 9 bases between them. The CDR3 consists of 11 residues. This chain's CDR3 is CASSDRSEAFF. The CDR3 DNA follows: TGTGCCAGTAGTGACAGGTCCGAAGCTTTCTTT.

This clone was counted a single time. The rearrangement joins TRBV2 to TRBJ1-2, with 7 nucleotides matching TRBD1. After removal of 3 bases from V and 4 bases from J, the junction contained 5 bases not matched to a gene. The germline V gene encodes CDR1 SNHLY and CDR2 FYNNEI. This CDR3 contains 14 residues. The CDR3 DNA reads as TGTGCCAGCAGTGACAGGGGGTTAGCCTATGGCTACACCTTC. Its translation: CASSDRGLAYGYTF.

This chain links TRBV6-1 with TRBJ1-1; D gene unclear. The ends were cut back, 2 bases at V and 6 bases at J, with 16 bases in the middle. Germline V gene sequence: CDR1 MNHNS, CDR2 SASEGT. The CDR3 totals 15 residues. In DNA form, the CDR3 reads TGTGCCAGCAGTGAATACGGGAAATCGTACGCTGAAGCTTTCTTT. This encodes CASSEYGKSYAEAFF.

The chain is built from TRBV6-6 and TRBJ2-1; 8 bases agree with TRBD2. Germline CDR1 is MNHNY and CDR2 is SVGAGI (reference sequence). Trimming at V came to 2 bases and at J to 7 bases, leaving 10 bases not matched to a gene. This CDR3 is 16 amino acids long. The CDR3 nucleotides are TGTGCCAGCAGTTACCCAAGTAGCGGGGTCGGGAATGAGCAGTTCTTC. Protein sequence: CASSYPSSGVGNEQFF.

CDR3 in DNA: TGTGCCAGCAGCTGGGACAGGGGTGGGGAGCAGTACTTC. This encodes CASSWDRGGEQYF. This chain links TRBV5-4 with TRBJ2-7, with 10 bases that match TRBD1. This CDR3 is 13 amino acids long. Germline V gives CDR1 SGHNT, CDR2 YYREEE (reference sequence). With 3 bases clipped from V and 7 bases from J, the junction kept 4 bases outside the gene matches.

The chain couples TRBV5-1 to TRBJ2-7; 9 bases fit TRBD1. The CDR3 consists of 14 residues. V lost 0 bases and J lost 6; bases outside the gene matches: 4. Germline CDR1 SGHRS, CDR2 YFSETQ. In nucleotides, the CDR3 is TGCGCCAGCAGCTTGGTCACAGGGGGCACCGAGCAGTACTTC. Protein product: CASSLVTGGTEQYF.

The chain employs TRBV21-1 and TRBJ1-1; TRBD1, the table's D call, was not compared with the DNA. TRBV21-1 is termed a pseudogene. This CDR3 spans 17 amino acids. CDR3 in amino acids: CASSKEGQGARNTEAFF. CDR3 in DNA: TGTGCCAGCAGCAAAGAGGGACAGGGGGCGAGGAACACTGAAGCTTTCTTT.

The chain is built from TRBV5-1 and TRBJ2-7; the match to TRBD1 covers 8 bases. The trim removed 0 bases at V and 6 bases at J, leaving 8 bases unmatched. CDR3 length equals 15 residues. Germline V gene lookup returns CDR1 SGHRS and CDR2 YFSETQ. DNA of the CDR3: TGCGCCAGCAGCTTGGGACAGGGGCAATATTCCGAGCAGTACTTC. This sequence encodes CASSLGQGQYSEQYF.

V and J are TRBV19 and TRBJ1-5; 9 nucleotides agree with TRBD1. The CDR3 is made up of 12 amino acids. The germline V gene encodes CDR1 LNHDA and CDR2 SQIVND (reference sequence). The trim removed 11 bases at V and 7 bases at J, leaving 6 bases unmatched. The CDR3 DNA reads TGTGCCTGTGGGACAGGGTACCAGCCCCAGCATTTT. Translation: CACGTGYQPQHF.

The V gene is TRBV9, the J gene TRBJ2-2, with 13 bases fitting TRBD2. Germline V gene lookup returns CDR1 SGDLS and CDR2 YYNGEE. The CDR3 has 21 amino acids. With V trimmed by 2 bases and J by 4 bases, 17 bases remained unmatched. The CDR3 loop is CASSVSLVGRTSGGLTGELFF. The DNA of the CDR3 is TGTGCCAGCAGCGTTTCTCTGGTGGGCCGGACTAGCGGGGGTCTCACCGGGGAGCTGTTTTTT.

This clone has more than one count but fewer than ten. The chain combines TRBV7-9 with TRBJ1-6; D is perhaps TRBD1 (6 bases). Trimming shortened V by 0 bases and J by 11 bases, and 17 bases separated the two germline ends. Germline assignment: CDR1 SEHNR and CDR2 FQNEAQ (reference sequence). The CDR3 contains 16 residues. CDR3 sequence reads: CASSLAQQGITTPLHF. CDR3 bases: TGTGCCAGCAGCTTAGCTCAACAGGGAATAACGACACCCCTCCACTTT. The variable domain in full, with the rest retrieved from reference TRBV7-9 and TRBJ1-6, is DTGVSQNPRHKITKRGQNVTFRCDPISEHNRLYWYRQTLGQGPEFLTYFQNEAQLEKSRLLSDRFSAERPKGSFSTLEIQRTEQGDSAMYLCASSLAQQGITTPLHFGNGTRLTVT.

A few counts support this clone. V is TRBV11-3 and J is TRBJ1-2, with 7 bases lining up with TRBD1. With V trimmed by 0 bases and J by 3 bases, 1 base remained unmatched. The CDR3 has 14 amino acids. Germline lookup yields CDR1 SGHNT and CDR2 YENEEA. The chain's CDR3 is CASSLDGTDYGYTF. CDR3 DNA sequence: TGTGCCAGCAGCTTAGACGGGACAGACTATGGCTACACCTTC.

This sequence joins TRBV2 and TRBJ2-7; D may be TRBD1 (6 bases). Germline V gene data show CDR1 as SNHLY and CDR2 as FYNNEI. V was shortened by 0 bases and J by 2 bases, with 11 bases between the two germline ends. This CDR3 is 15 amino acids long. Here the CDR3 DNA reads TGTGCCAGCAGTGAAGCGCAGGGGAGAGCCTACGAGCAGTACTTC. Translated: CASSEAQGRAYEQYF.

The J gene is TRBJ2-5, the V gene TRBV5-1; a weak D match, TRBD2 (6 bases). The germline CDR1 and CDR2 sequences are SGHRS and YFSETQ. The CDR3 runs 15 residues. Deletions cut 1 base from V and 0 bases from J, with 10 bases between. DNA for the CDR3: TGCGCCAGCAGCTTGCGCGGGATCCACCAAGAGACCCAGTACTTC. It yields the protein CASSLRGIHQETQYF.

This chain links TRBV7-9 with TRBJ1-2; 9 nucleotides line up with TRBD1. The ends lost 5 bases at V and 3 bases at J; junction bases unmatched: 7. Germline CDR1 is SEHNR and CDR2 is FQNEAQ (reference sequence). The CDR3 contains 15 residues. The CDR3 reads CASSVWDRDDYGYTF. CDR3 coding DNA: TGTGCCAGCAGCGTCTGGGACAGGGACGACTATGGCTACACCTTC.

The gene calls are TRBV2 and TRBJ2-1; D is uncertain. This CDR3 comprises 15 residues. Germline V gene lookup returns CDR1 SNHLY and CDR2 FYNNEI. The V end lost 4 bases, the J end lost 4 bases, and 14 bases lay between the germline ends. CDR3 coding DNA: TGTGCCAGCAGTGGAGACTCTACATTTTACAATGAGCAGTTCTTC. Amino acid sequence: CASSGDSTFYNEQFF.

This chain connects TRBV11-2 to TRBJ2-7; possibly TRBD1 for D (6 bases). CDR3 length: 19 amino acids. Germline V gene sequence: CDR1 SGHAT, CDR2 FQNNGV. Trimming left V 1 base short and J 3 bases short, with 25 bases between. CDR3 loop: CASSLAVIGGSRQDYEQYF. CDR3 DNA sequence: TGTGCCAGCAGCTTAGCGGTCATCGGAGGAAGTAGACAGGACTACGAGCAGTACTTC. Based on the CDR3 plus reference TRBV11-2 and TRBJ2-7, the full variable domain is EAGVAQSPRYKIIEKRQSVAFWCNPISGHATLYWYQQILGQGPKLLIQFQNNGVVDDSQLPKDRFSAERLKGVDSTLKIQPAKLEDSAVYLCASSLAVIGGSRQDYEQYFGPGTRLTVT.

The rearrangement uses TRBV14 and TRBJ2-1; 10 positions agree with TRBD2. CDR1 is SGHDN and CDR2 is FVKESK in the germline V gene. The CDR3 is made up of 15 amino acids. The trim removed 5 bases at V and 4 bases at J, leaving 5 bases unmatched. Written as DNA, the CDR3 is TGTGCCAGCAGCATCCATAGCGGGGGGTACAATGAGCAGTTCTTC. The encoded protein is CASSIHSGGYNEQFF.

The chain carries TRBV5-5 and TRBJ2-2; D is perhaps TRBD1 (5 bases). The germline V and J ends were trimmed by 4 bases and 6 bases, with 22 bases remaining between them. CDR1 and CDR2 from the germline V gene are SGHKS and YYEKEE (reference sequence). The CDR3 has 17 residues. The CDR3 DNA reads TGTGCCAGCAGCCCGCTGGTGGGCCAGGGCAGGGCCGGGGAGCTGTTTTTT. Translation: CASSPLVGQGRAGELFF.

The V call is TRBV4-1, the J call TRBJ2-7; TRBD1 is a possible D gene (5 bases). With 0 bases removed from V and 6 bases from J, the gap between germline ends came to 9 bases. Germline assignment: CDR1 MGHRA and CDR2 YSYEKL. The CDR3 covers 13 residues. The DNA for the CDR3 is TGCGCCAGCAGCCAAGACAGGGTGGGCGAGCAGTACTTC. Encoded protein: CASSQDRVGEQYF.

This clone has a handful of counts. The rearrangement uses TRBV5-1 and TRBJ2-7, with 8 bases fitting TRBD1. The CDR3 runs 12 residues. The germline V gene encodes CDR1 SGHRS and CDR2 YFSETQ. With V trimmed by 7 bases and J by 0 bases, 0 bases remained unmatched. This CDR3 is CASGQGSYEQYF. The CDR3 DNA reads TGCGCCAGCGGACAGGGCTCCTACGAGCAGTACTTC.

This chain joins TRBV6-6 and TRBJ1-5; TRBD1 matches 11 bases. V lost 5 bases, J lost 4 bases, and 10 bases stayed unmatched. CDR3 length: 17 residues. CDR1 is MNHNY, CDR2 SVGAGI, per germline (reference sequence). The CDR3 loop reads CASSLSGTGGLNQPQHF. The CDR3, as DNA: TGTGCCAGCAGTCTCTCCGGGACAGGGGGTCTGAATCAGCCCCAGCATTTT.

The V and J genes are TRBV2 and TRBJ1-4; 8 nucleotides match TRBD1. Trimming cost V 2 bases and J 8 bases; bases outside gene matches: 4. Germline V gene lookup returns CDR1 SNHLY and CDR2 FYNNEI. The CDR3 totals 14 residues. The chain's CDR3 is CASSENRGLEKLFF. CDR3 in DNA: TGTGCCAGCAGTGAAAACAGGGGGTTAGAAAAACTGTTTTTT.

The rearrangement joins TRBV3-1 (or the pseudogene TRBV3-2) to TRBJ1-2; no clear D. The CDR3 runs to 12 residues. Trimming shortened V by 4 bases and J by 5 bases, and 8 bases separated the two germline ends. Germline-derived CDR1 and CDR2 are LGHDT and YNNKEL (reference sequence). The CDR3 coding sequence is TGTGCCAGCAGCCTTGCGGGGTATGGCTACACCTTC. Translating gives CASSLAGYGYTF.